This T cell receptor (beta chain) is from a study of shared clonotypes between healthy human individuals (TCRdb year 2020). At the level of the whole study: The cohort included three men and two women between 18 and 49 years of age. For each donor, CD4 naive and CD4 memory were each run on three plates, CD8 naive on two plates, and CD8 memory on one plate. Per donor, leukapheresis produced somewhere between about 0.8 and 9 billion PBMCs. The study deeply sequenced blood TCR repertoires of roughly five healthy adults to estimate repertoire size and the extent of clonotype sharing between individuals. Libraries were prepared and TCR repertoires were sequenced by different laboratories using diverse techniques, in order to increase sequencing depth and limit assay-specific biases. General conclusions and limits of the study: Compared with non-shared clonotypes, the clonotypes found in all four sorted-subset donors had higher generation probabilities. Because the study included a small number of donors, the genetic and exposure-history diversity represented was limited. Even with the large sequencing depth, rarefaction of the sorted-subset datasets indicated that sequencing was incomplete. Pairwise subsampling led to the expectation that sequencing depth would affect the degree of clonotype sharing among donors. Sharing across several donors was observed for 5% to 6.5% of naive CD4, 3.5% of naive CD8, 2% to 2.5% of memory CD4, and roughly 0.4% of memory CD8 clonotypes. Sampling was restricted to blood, and TCR repertoires in tissue are likely to differ from TCR repertoires in blood. Naive subsets generally had larger estimated clonotype richness than memory subsets.

The sample holds one count of this clone. Its binding antigen is unknown. It has no much larger one-base neighbor in the sample; base qualities were not kept. CD8 naive samples were CD45RO-negative cells positively selected for CCR7, giving a CD45RA+CCR7+ population that excluded TemRA cells. The donors were healthy, HIV-negative adults who had no recently reported acute infections or vaccinations. Only Caucasian adults living in Nashville, Tennessee, USA were represented among the donors. Blood was collected by leukapheresis, and PBMCs were isolated by Ficoll-Histopaque density gradient centrifugation and then cryopreserved in liquid nitrogen vapor phase. Purity and quantity of every magnetically sorted T cell population were checked by analytical flow cytometry. Genomic DNA was isolated from every sorted fraction and measured by UV absorbance on a Nanodrop 2000c. Per the germline V gene (reference sequence), MNHEY is the CDR1 and SMNVEV is the CDR2. The junction shows trimming of 6 bases on V and 8 bases on J, plus 24 bases between the germline ends. Measured from the cysteine to the phenylalanine, the CDR3 is 16 residues long. Left in the record is the CDR3 DNA by itself, 48 bases read in frame from the first base.

Using the deep immunoSEQ assay, multiplex PCR amplified TCR CDR3 regions from genomic DNA. Genomic DNA extracted from each cell subset was distributed evenly over all wells of several immunoSEQ 96-well plates, and each plate served as one replicate. Each replicate PCR for sorted subsets received around 200 ng genomic DNA, equal to 30,000 or so T cell genomes. Purified libraries were measured with a Qubit 3.0 fluorometer, size-checked on a Bioanalyzer 2100, and measured again with the KAPA Library Quantification kit. Each immunoSEQ 96-well plate was sequenced on its own single-read 150-cycle Illumina NextSeq 550 flow cell. Under the source paper's analysis protocol: The immunoSEQ output contained only junctional sequences without quality scores, so filtering could not match that applied to full-length reads. To assign V/J genes and CDR3, sequences were annotated using PyIR, a Python wrapper for IgBLAST v1.9, with IMGT germline references. Reads were removed for weak V/J assignments (E-value above 1e-6), missing CDR3, stop codons, out-of-frame junctions, or ambiguous translated residues. V3J clonotypes were defined as sequences sharing the same inferred V gene, J gene, and CDR3 amino acid sequence. To compute the percentage overlap between repertoires, the number of shared unique clonotypes was divided by the size of the smaller repertoire. Richness of each repertoire was evaluated using RTK rarefaction, the Chao1 estimator, and Recon v2.1 estimates of unobserved clonotypes. Generation probabilities for all TCRbeta clonotypes obtained by the gDNA method from several donors were computed using OLGA. TCRdb provides this immuneACCESS table in a form limited to in-frame rearrangements. Some clones are lacking; in checked studies, under half of them reflect an unresolved V gene, and why the rest are absent is not known. That table is the source of V, J and clone size, and D and trimming were worked out from the DNA. A total of roughly 2,000,000 clones appear in this sample, around 93% of them only once. About 1.6% of the sample rests with the top ten.

This clonotype originated in a man between 18 and 35 years old in good health. Some clones in this sample may be carry-over from other donors' samples. Input material: naive CD8+ T cells from PBMCs. This specimen's cell subset or site label, interpreted: CD45RA+CCR7+. The sequence is built from TRBV27 and TRBJ2-3; a tentative D call is TRBD1 (6 bases match). The CDR3 region reads CASRLPRTAALRTQYF. The DNA reads as follows: TGTGCCAGCAGACTCCCCCGGACAGCGGCACTTCGTACGCAGTATTTT.